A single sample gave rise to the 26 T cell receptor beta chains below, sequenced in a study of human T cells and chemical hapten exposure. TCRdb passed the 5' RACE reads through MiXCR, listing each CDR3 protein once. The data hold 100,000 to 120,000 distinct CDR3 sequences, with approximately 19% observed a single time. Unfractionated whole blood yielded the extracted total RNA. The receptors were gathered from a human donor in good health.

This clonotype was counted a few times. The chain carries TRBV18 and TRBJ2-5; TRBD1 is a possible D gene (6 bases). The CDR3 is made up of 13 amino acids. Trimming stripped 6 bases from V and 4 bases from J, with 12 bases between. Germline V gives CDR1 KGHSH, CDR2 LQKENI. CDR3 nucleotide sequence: TGTGCCAGCTCGCGTCAGGACAGAGAGACCCAGTACTTC. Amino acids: CASSRQDRETQYF.

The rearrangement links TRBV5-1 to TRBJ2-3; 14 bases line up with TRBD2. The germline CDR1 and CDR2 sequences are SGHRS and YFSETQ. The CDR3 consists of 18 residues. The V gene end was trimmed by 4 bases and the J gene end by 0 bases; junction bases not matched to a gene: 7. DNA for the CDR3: TGCGCCAGCAGCACGGGACTAGCGGGGGTATTTAGCACAGATACGCAGTATTTT. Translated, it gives CASSTGLAGVFSTDTQYF.

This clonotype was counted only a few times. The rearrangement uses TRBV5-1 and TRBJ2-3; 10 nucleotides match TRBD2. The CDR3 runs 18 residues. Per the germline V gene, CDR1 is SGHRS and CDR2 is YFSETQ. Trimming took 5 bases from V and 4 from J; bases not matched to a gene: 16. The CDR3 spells CASRLDPVSGRAADTQYF. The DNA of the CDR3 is TGCGCCAGCAGACTCGATCCCGTCAGCGGGAGGGCCGCAGATACGCAGTATTTT.

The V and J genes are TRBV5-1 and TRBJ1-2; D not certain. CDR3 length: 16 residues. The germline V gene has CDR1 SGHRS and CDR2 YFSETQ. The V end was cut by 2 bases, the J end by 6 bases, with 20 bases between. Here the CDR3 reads CASSLGRRSLGDGYTF. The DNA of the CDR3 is TGCGCCAGCAGCTTAGGACGGCGCAGCTTAGGTGATGGCTACACCTTC.

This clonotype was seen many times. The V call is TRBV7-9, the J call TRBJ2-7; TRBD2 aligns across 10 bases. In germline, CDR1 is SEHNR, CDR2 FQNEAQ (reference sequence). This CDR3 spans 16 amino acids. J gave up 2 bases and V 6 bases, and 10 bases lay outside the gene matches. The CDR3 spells CASSPPTSGAPYEQYF. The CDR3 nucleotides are TGTGCCAGCAGTCCACCCACTAGCGGGGCCCCCTACGAGCAGTACTTC.

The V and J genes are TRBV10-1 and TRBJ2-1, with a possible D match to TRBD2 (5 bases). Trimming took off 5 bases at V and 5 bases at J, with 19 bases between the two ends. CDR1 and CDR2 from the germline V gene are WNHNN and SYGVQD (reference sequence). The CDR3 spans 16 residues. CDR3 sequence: CASSHGLGILDNEQFF. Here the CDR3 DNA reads TGCGCCAGCAGTCACGGACTGGGCATATTAGACAATGAGCAGTTCTTC.

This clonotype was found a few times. The CDR3 loop reads CASSQGWGANTGELFF. The CDR3 DNA reads as TGTGCCAGCAGCCAAGGTTGGGGGGCTAACACCGGGGAGCTGTTTTTT. The chain recombines TRBV3-1 with TRBJ2-2; D could derive from TRBD1 or TRBD2 (6 bases each). The CDR3 is 16 amino acids. V was shortened by 1 base and J by 2 bases, with 11 bases between the two germline ends. Germline CDR1 LGHDT, CDR2 YNNKEL (reference sequence).

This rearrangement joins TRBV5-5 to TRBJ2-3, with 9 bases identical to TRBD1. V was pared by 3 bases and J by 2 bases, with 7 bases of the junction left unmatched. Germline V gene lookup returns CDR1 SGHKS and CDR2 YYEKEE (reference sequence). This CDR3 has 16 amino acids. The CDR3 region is CASSSPGTGTTDTQYF. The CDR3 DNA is TGTGCCAGCAGCTCCCCCGGGACAGGGACCACAGATACGCAGTATTTT. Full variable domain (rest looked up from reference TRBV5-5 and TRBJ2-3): DAGVTQSPTHLIKTRGQQVTLRCSPISGHKSVSWYQQVLGQGPQFIFQYYEKEERGRGNFPDRFSARQFPNYSSELNVNALLLGDSALYLCASSSPGTGTTDTQYFGPGTRLTVL.

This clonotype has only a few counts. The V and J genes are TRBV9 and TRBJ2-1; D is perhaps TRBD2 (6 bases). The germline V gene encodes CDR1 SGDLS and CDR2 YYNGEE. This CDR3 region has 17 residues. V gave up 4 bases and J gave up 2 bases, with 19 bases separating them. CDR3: CASSRNTGGEAYNEQFF. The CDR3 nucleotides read TGTGCCAGCAGCCGTAATACAGGCGGGGAGGCCTACAATGAGCAGTTCTTC.

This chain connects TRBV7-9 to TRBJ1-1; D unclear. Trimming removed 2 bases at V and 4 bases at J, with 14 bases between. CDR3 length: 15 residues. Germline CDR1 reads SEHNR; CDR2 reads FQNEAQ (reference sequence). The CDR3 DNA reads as TGTGCCAGCAGCTTACCCCATTTGCCCCCCACTGAAGCTTTCTTT. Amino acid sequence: CASSLPHLPPTEAFF.

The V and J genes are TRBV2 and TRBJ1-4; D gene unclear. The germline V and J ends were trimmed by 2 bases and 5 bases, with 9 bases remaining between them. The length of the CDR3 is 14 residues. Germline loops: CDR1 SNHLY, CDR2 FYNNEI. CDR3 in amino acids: CASSERQWNEKLFF. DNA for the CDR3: TGTGCCAGCAGTGAACGGCAGTGGAATGAAAAACTGTTTTTT. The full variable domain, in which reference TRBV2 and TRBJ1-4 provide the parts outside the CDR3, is EPEVTQTPSHQVTQMGQEVILRCVPISNHLYFYWYRQILGQKVEFLVSFYNNEISEKSEIFDDQFSVERPDGSNFTLKIRSTKLEDSAMYFCASSERQWNEKLFFGSGTQLSVL.

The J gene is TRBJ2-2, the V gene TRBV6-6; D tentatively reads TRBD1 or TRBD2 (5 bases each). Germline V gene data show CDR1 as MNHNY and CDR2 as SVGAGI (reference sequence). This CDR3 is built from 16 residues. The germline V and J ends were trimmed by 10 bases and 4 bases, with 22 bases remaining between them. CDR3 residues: CATRGPRKESTGELFF. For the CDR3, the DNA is TGTGCCACCCGGGGCCCGAGGAAGGAGAGCACCGGGGAGCTGTTTTTT.

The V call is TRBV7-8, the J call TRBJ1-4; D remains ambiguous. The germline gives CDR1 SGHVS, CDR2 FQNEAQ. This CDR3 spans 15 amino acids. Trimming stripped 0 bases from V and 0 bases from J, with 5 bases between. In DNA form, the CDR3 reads TGTGCCAGCAGCTTAGCCACAACAACTAATGAAAAACTGTTTTTT. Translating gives CASSLATTTNEKLFF. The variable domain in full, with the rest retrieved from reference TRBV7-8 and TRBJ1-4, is GAGVSQSPRYKVAKRGQDVALRCDPISGHVSLFWYQQALGQGPEFLTYFQNEAQLDKSGLPSDRFFAERPEGSVSTLKIQRTQQEDSAVYLCASSLATTTNEKLFFGSGTQLSVL.

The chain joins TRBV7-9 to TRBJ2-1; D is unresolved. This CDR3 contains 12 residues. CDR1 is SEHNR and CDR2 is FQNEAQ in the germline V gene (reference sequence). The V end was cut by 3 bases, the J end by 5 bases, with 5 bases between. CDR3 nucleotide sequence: TGTGCCAGCAGCTTGCAGGACAATGAGCAGTTCTTC. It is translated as CASSLQDNEQFF.

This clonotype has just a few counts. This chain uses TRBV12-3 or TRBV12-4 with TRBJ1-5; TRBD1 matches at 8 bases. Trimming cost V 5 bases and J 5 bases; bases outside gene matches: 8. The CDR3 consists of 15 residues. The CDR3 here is CASSPRTGFHQPQHF. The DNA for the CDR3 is TGTGCCAGCAGTCCCCGGACAGGGTTCCATCAGCCCCAGCATTTT.

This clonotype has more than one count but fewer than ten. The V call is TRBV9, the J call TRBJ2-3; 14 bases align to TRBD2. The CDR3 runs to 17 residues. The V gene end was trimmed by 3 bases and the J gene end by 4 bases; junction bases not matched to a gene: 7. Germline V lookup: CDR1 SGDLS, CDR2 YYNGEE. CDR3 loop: CASSGARGLAGADTQYF. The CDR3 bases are TGTGCCAGCAGCGGGGCTCGGGGACTAGCGGGAGCAGATACGCAGTATTTT.

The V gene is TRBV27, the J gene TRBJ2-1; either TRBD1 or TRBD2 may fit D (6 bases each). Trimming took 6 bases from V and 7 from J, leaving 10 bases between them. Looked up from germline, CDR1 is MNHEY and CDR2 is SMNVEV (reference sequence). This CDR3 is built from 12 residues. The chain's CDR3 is CASSQGTNEQFF. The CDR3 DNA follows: TGTGCCAGCAGCCAGGGGACTAATGAGCAGTTCTTC.

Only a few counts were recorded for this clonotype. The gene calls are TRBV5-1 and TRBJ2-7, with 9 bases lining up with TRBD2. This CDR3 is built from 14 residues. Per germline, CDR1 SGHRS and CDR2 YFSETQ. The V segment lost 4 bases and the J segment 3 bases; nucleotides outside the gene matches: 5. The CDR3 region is CASSTGLADYEQYF. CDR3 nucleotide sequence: TGCGCCAGCAGCACGGGACTAGCAGACTACGAGCAGTACTTC.

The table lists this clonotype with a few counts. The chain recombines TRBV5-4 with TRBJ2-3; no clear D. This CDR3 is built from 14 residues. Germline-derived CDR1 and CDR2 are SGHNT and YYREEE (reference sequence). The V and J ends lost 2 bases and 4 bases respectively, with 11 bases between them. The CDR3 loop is CASSLKEYADTQYF. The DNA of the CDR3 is TGTGCCAGCAGCTTAAAGGAATATGCAGATACGCAGTATTTT.

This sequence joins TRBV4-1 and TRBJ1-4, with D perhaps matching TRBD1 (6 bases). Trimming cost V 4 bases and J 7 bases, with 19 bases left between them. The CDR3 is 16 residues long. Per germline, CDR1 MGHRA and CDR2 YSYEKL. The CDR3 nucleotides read TGCGCCAGCAGCCGAGAATATGGGGGGGCGGGTGAAAAACTGTTTTTT. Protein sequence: CASSREYGGAGEKLFF.

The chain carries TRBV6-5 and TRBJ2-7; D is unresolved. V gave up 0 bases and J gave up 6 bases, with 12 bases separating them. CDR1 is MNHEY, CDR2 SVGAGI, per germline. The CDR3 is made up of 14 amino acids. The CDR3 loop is CASSYSMTVIEQYF. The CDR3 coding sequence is TGTGCCAGCAGTTACTCCATGACTGTGATCGAGCAGTACTTC.

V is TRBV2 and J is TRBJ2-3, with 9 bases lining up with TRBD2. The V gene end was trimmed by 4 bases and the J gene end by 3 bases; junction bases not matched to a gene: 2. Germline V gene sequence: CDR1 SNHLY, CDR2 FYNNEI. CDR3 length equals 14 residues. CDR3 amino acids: CASSVGLATDTQYF. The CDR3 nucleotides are TGTGCCAGCAGTGTGGGACTAGCAACAGATACGCAGTATTTT.

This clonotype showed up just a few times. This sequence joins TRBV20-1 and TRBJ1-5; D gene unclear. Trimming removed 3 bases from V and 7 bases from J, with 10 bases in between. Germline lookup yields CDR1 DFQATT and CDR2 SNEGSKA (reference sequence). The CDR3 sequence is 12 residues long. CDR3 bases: TGCAGTGCTAGTCTGAGACCCCAGCCCCAGCATTTT. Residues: CSASLRPQPQHF.

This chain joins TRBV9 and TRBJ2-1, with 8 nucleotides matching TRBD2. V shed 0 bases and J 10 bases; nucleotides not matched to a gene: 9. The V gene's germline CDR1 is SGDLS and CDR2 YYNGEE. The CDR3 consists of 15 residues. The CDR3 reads CASSVVPGGPTEQFF. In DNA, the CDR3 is TGTGCCAGCAGCGTAGTACCGGGAGGGCCGACCGAGCAGTTCTTC.

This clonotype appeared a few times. CDR3 region: CASKQTNSPLHF. The CDR3 region has the DNA TGTGCCAGCAAACAGACAAATTCACCCCTCCACTTT. This rearrangement joins TRBV12-3 or TRBV12-4 to TRBJ1-6; D remains ambiguous. The CDR3 spans 12 residues. Trimming removed 7 bases at V and 7 bases at J, with 8 bases between.

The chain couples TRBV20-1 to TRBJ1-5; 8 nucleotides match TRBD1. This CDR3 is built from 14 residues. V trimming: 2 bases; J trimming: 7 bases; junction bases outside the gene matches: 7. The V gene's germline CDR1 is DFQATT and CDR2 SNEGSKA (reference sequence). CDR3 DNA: TGCAGTGCTAGACCCAGGGGGCCGGGACAGCCCCAGCATTTT. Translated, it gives CSARPRGPGQPQHF.